This entry describes one T cell receptor beta chain. What it recognizes is unknown. Tumor tissue was taken before any definitive surgery or chemotherapy was given. This record belongs to a study of high-grade serous ovarian cancer treatment subgroups. Sequencing was performed with immunoSEQ multiplex PCR; in TCRdb, only in-frame clones are kept and a portion is missing. The sample has thousands of clones; around 80% are singletons. Study observations and caveats: Same-patient tumor repertoires overlapped at about 0.1 to 0.79; different patients barely overlapped.

With 4 bases removed from V and 0 bases from J, the gap between germline ends came to 12 bases. CDR3 length equals 16 residues. Germline CDR1 reads LGHNA; CDR2 reads YNFKEQ. The TCR sequence derives from a human donor with high-grade serous ovarian cancer. This sequence joins TRBV4-2 and TRBJ2-2; no clear D. Source material: tumor tissue. This CDR3 is CASSPNVGTNTGELFF. The CDR3 DNA reads as TGTGCCAGCAGCCCCAATGTGGGTACGAACACCGGGGAGCTGTTTTTT.